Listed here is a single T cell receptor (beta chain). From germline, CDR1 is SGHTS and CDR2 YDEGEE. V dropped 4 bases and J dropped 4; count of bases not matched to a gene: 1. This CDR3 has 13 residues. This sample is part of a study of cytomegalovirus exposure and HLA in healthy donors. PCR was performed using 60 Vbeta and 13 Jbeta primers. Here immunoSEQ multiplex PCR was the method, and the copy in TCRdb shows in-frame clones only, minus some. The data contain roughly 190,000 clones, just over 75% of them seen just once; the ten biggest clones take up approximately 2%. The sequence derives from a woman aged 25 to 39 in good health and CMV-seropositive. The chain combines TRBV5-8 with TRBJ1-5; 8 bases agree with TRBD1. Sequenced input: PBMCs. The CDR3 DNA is TGTGCCAGCAGCCGGACAGGGAATCAGCCCCAGCATTTT. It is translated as CASSRTGNQPQHF. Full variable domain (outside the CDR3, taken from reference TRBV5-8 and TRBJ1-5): EAGVTQSPTHLIKTRGQQATLRCSPISGHTSVYWYQQALGLGLQFLLWYDEGEERNRGNFPPRFSGRQFPNYSSELNVNALELEDSALYLCASSRTGNQPQHFGDGTRLSIL.